The TCR beta chain described here comes from a study of blood T cell repertoires in COVID-19. Study context: The origin of the acute and convalescent COVID-19 samples was the United States, Italy and Spain.

Trimming took 6 bases from V and 4 from J, leaving 15 bases between them. Germline V gene lookup returns CDR1 LNHDA and CDR2 SQIVND (reference sequence). The CDR3 spans 15 residues. Across under 25 US areas, participants ranged in age from roughly 18 to 95 years. Participant-reported clinical history was the basis for cohort assignment. Recovered status applied to Cohort 3 donors who had two consecutive negative PCRs. It also applied to those with clearance or with symptom resolution. TCRdb's table, derived via immunoSEQ multiplex PCR, lists solely in-frame clones and lacks some. Of fewer than 350,000 clones listed, about 83% were seen once; the top ten hold around 5.8%.

The receptor was derived from a woman in her forties who had recovered from COVID-19. Sequencing used PBMCs or T cells enriched from blood (not recorded which). The genes are TRBV19 and TRBJ2-2; weak D call: TRBD2 (6 bases). CDR3 sequence reads: CASRRDPRATGELFF. CDR3 coding DNA: TGTGCCAGTAGGCGGGACCCTAGGGCCACCGGGGAGCTGTTTTTT.